The entry below describes one T cell receptor beta chain. The data were taken from a study of blood T cell repertoires in COVID-19. For the study at large: Sources were T cells, B-cell-depleted T cells, or PBMCs; the material itself was cDNA or gDNA.

Assay used: immunoSEQ multiplex PCR; TCRdb lists only in-frame clones, some missing. The sample lists about 180,000 clones, around 88% occurring once. The sequence was obtained from a woman aged 25 to 45 with acute or convalescent COVID-19. Sequenced input: peripheral blood.

The CDR3 spells CASSILSLAGGRYEQFF. In DNA, the CDR3 is TGTGCCAGTAGTATCCTCTCTCTAGCGGGCGGGAGGTATGAGCAGTTCTTC. The chain combines TRBV19 with TRBJ2-1; 8 nucleotides line up with TRBD2. The CDR3 extends over 17 amino acids. The germline CDR1 and CDR2 sequences are LNHDA and SQIVND (reference sequence). The ends lost 3 bases at V and 8 bases at J; junction bases unmatched: 15.